This T cell receptor (beta chain) was identified during a study of T cell responses to AZD1222 COVID-19 vaccine. Study outcomes and limitations: Spike-wide vaccine-associated CD4 TCRs dominated at 160-218 and 743-854.

Looked up from germline, CDR1 is SGDLS and CDR2 is YYNGEE. The CDR3 is 14 residues long. After removal of 3 bases from V and 2 bases from J, the junction contained 4 bases not matched to a gene. On this clone itself: Its antigen is currently unknown.

Data came from immunoSEQ multiplex PCR; TCRdb stores just in-frame clones and leaves some out. The table records roughly 120,000 clones, approximately 85% of them present only once. The sequence came from an adult in good health. This chain joins TRBV9 and TRBJ1-2, with 7 bases matching TRBD1. Sequenced material: peripheral blood, taken on day 0 of MenACWY control vaccination. The CDR3 DNA sequence: TGTGCCAGCAGCGCCAAGACAGGGAACTATGGCTACACCTTC. Amino acid sequence: CASSAKTGNYGYTF.